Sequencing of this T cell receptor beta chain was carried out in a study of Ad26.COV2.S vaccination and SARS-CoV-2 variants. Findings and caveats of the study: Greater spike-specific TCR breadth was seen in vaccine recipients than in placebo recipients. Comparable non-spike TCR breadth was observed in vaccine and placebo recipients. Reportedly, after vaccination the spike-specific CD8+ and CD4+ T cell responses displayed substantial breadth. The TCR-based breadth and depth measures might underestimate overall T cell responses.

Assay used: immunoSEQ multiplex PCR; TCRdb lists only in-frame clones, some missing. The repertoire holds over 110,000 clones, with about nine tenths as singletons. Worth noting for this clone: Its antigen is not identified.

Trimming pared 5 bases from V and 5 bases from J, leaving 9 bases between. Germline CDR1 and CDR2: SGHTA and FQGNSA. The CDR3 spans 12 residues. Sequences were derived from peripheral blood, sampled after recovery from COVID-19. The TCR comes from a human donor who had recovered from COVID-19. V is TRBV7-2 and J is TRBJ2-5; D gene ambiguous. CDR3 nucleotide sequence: TGTGCCAGCAGCCTAACCCTTGAGACCCAGTACTTC. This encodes CASSLTLETQYF.